A single sample gave rise to the 8 T cell receptor beta chains below, sequenced in a study of a mutant IDH1 vaccine in newly diagnosed glioma. Generated by immunoSEQ multiplex PCR, the TCRdb table keeps only in-frame clones and is missing some. The sample consists of roughly 50,000 clones, approximately 80% of them appearing once. Time point given: baseline, week 1 (first vaccination visit). The treatment is: pre-vaccination baseline after standard-of-care therapy. Sequencing was performed on PBMCs, taken from a glioma patient treated with radiotherapy, temozolomide or both. The origin of the receptors is a man aged 18 to 29 with glioma.

V and J are TRBV21-1 and TRBJ2-7; no DNA check was done on the table's D call, TRBD1. TRBV21-1 is recorded as a pseudogene. CDR3 length: 14 amino acids. Written as DNA, the CDR3 is TGTGCCAGCATTGGGACAGGCCTTCGCTACGAGCAGTACTTC. Amino acids: CASIGTGLRYEQYF.

V gene TRBV7-2 combines with J gene TRBJ1-2, with D maybe TRBD1 (5 bases). The germline V gene encodes CDR1 SGHTA and CDR2 FQGNSA. Trimming shortened V by 5 bases and J by 8 bases, and 24 bases separated the two germline ends. CDR3 length equals 16 residues. CDR3 amino acids: CASSLSGVVGTAGYTF. CDR3 bases: TGTGCCAGCAGCCTCAGCGGGGTTGTCGGGACCGCCGGCTACACCTTC.

A few counts support this clone. J is TRBJ1-5 and V is TRBV5-5; TRBD1 might be the D (6 bases). The germline V gene has CDR1 SGHKS and CDR2 YYEKEE (reference sequence). This CDR3 spans 13 amino acids. Trimming removed 1 base at V and 5 bases at J, with 7 bases between. CDR3 nucleotide sequence: TGTGCCAGCAGCTTGAACAGGGATCAGCCCCAGCATTTT. Its protein product is CASSLNRDQPQHF.

The chain has TRBV19 and TRBJ2-3, with 10 bases that match TRBD1. CDR3 size: 15 residues. Looked up from germline, CDR1 is LNHDA and CDR2 is SQIVND (reference sequence). The J segment lost 5 bases and the V segment lost 5 bases, leaving 7 bases of the junction unmatched. DNA for the CDR3: TGTGCCAGTAGTGTCGACAGGGGGCTGGGAGATACGCAGTATTTT. Protein sequence: CASSVDRGLGDTQYF.

The V call is TRBV6-6, the J call TRBJ2-2; D gene ambiguous. Germline-derived CDR1 and CDR2 are MNHNY and SVGAGI (reference sequence). V lost 2 bases, J lost 5 bases, and 12 bases lay in between. The CDR3 runs to 15 residues. The CDR3 DNA follows: TGTGCCAGCAGTTACATCCTTCGTCAAACCGGGGAGCTGTTTTTT. Residues: CASSYILRQTGELFF.

This clone appeared once. This chain uses TRBV4-3 with TRBJ1-5; no clear D gene. Germline assignment: CDR1 LGHNA and CDR2 YSLEER. CDR3 length equals 15 residues. Trimming pared 0 bases from V and 3 bases from J, leaving 9 bases between. CDR3 sequence reads: CASSQDRRDNQPQHF. The CDR3 coding sequence is TGCGCCAGCAGCCAAGATAGGAGGGACAATCAGCCCCAGCATTTT.

The chain joins TRBV6-1 to TRBJ1-1; no clear D gene. The CDR3 is 14 amino acids. V was shortened by 6 bases and J by 2 bases, with 13 bases between the two germline ends. CDR1 and CDR2 from the germline V gene are MNHNS and SASEGT. CDR3 bases: TGTGCCAGCAGGCTAGGACGGGGTAACACTGAAGCTTTCTTT. This translates into CASRLGRGNTEAFF.

The chain is built from TRBV18 and TRBJ1-2, with 7 bases aligning to TRBD1. CDR3 length: 12 amino acids. Trimming cost V 5 bases and J 6 bases; bases outside gene matches: 3. Germline values: CDR1 KGHSH, CDR2 LQKENI. The DNA of the CDR3 is TGTGCCAGCTCAAAAGACAGGGATGGCTACACCTTC. This gives the protein CASSKDRDGYTF.